Described below is a single T cell receptor beta chain sequence and its context. Trimming cost V 2 bases and J 6 bases, with 16 bases left between them. Germline CDR1 and CDR2: SGHAT and FQNNGV. CDR3 size: 16 residues. The data derive from a study of blood T cell repertoires in COVID-19. Profiling relied on immunoSEQ multiplex PCR, and the TCRdb table lists in-frame clones only, not all of them. The data show under 200,000 clones, 65% to 85% seen once. The receptor's source is a woman aged 40-49 years with acute COVID-19. J is TRBJ2-2 and V is TRBV11-2; tentative D call: TRBD2 (5 bases). Sequencing was done on a sample of PBMCs or T cells enriched from blood (not recorded which). Here the CDR3 DNA reads TGTGCCAGCAGCTTAATTTCAACTAGTGGGGCCGGGGAGCTGTTTTTT. Residues: CASSLISTSGAGELFF. Variable domain in full (rest from reference TRBV11-2 and TRBJ2-2): EAGVAQSPRYKIIEKRQSVAFWCNPISGHATLYWYQQILGQGPKLLIQFQNNGVVDDSQLPKDRFSAERLKGVDSTLKIQPAKLEDSAVYLCASSLISTSGAGELFFGEGSRLTVL.